A single sample is the source of the 13 T cell receptor beta chains below, sequenced in a study of T cells after posttransplantation cyclophosphamide. The table came from immunoSEQ multiplex PCR; TCRdb's copy has only in-frame clones and leaves some out. The data hold about 21,000 clones, with 86% observed a single time. Sampled 1 year posttransplant, controls received myeloablative marrow transplants, methotrexate and a calcineurin inhibitor. This sample comprised PBMCs, obtained roughly a year after allogeneic stem cell transplant with calcineurin inhibitor and methotrexate. The source of these receptors is a female patient younger than 45 who received an allogeneic stem cell transplant from an unrelated donor, was CMV-positive, and had acute and chronic GVHD. Part of the T cells may come from the graft donor.

This clone was recorded once. CDR3 loop: CASSSGGPGANVLTF. CDR3 nucleotide sequence: TGTGCCAGCAGCTCCGGGGGACCCGGGGCCAACGTCCTGACTTTC. The chain carries TRBV11-3 and TRBJ2-6, with a possible D match to TRBD2 (6 bases). Germline V gene data show CDR1 as SGHNT and CDR2 as YENEEA. The CDR3 loop spans 15 amino acids. V lost 4 bases, J lost 4 bases, and 11 bases lay in between.

The chain employs TRBV9 and TRBJ2-3; 7 positions match TRBD2. The V segment lost 4 bases and the J segment 2 bases; nucleotides outside the gene matches: 4. Germline V lookup: CDR1 SGDLS, CDR2 YYNGEE. The CDR3 contains 14 residues. CDR3 sequence (DNA): TGTGCCAGCAGCCCGGGACTACCCACAGATACGCAGTATTTT. Translating gives CASSPGLPTDTQYF.

The chain links TRBV12-5 to TRBJ1-2; TRBD1 matches at 7 bases. The V and J ends lost 1 base and 3 bases, in that order; junction bases with no gene match: 8. Germline V gives CDR1 LGHNT, CDR2 FRNRAP. The CDR3 has 16 amino acids. CDR3 region: CASGLGYRGSDYGYTF. The CDR3 DNA sequence: TGTGCTAGTGGTTTGGGGTACAGGGGTTCAGACTATGGCTACACCTTC.

The V and J genes are TRBV18 and TRBJ2-7, with 11 bases that match TRBD1. The germline V gene has CDR1 KGHSH and CDR2 LQKENI. Germline trimming cut 3 bases from V and 2 bases from J; bases unmatched to any gene: 0. There are 14 residues in the CDR3. DNA for the CDR3: TGTGCCAGCTCACCGGGACAGGGGGCCTACGAGCAGTACTTC. This gives the protein CASSPGQGAYEQYF.

There are a few counts of this clone. This rearrangement joins TRBV10-3 to TRBJ1-5; maybe TRBD1 (6 bases). V was cut by 6 bases and J by 8 bases, with 17 bases left in between. The CDR3 extends over 14 amino acids. Germline CDR1 and CDR2: ENHRY and SYGVKD. The CDR3 DNA is TGTGCCATCAGCGAACAGGGATATCGTGAGCCCCAGCATTTT. This sequence encodes CAISEQGYREPQHF.

J is TRBJ2-3 and V is TRBV9; 8 nucleotides match TRBD2. This CDR3 region has 16 residues. CDR1 is SGDLS and CDR2 is YYNGEE in the germline V gene. Germline trimming cut 0 bases from V and 6 bases from J; bases unmatched to any gene: 9. The CDR3 spells CASSVEGTGGKDTQYF. Written as DNA, the CDR3 is TGTGCCAGCAGCGTAGAGGGGACGGGGGGGAAGGATACGCAGTATTTT.

The J gene is TRBJ1-5, the V gene TRBV19, with D possibly matching TRBD1 (5 bases). V lost 6 bases and J lost 1, with 16 bases in between. The length of the CDR3 is 16 residues. Germline V gene data show CDR1 as LNHDA and CDR2 as SQIVND (reference sequence). This CDR3 is CASRKGPTGSNQPQHF. The CDR3 bases are TGTGCCAGTAGGAAGGGGCCTACCGGGAGCAATCAGCCCCAGCATTTT.

The chain has TRBV7-9 and TRBJ2-7; possible D gene TRBD1, 5 bases. Germline CDR1 is SEHNR and CDR2 is FQNEAQ (reference sequence). Trimming shortened V by 5 bases and J by 7 bases, and 21 bases separated the two germline ends. This CDR3 has 15 amino acids. The CDR3 is CASSLMSVPPGEQYF. CDR3 nucleotides: TGTGCCAGCAGCCTAATGAGCGTACCCCCAGGGGAGCAGTACTTC.

This chain joins TRBV4-1 and TRBJ1-1; 7 bases are a match to TRBD1. The V gene's germline CDR1 is MGHRA and CDR2 YSYEKL. J gave up 0 bases and V 3 bases, and 1 base lay outside the gene matches. The CDR3 contains 14 residues. The CDR3 coding sequence is TGCGCCAGCAGCCAGGGACAGATGAACACTGAAGCTTTCTTT. Its translation: CASSQGQMNTEAFF.

This chain uses TRBV7-9 with TRBJ2-7; 7 bases fit TRBD2. The CDR3 covers 15 residues. Germline V gene data show CDR1 as SEHNR and CDR2 as FQNEAQ (reference sequence). The J segment lost 3 bases and the V segment lost 7 bases, leaving 12 bases of the junction unmatched. CDR3 nucleotide sequence: TGTGCCAGCACGGGGGAGGGGAATCGAGGCTACGAGCAGTACTTC. This translates into CASTGEGNRGYEQYF.

The chain carries TRBV5-1 and TRBJ1-5; 7 bases match TRBD1. CDR1 is SGHRS, CDR2 YFSETQ, per germline. There are 13 residues in the CDR3. J was trimmed by 5 bases and V by 4 bases; bases with no gene match: 3. CDR3 sequence (DNA): TGCGCCAGCAGCATCGACAGGGATCAGCCCCAGCATTTT. Translating it yields CASSIDRDQPQHF.

The rearrangement links TRBV9 to TRBJ2-3; D is possibly TRBD2 (5 bases). V lost 0 bases and J 5 bases, leaving 22 bases between the germline ends. Per the germline V gene, CDR1 is SGDLS and CDR2 is YYNGEE. The CDR3 totals 18 residues. CDR3 in amino acids: CASSVDPLERKPQDTQYF. The CDR3, as DNA: TGTGCCAGCAGCGTAGACCCCCTTGAGCGGAAACCCCAAGATACGCAGTATTTT.

This clone was observed once. The genes are TRBV5-1 and TRBJ2-2; the D gene is possibly TRBD1 (6 bases). Per the germline V gene, CDR1 is SGHRS and CDR2 is YFSETQ. There are 14 residues in the CDR3. The V and J ends lost 4 bases and 6 bases respectively, with 13 bases between them. CDR3 sequence reads: CASSGLQGPGELFF. CDR3 coding DNA: TGCGCCAGCAGCGGATTACAGGGTCCCGGGGAGCTGTTTTTT.